Below, 17 T cell receptor beta chains from the same sample are listed, as sequenced in a study of blood T cell repertoires in COVID-19. Sequencing used immunoSEQ multiplex PCR; TCRdb keeps in-frame clones, though not all of them. The data hold about 190,000 clones, with around 83% observed a single time. The sequencing sample was made of peripheral blood. The origin of the receptors is a man over 45 with active or convalescent COVID-19.

The chain carries TRBV5-4 and TRBJ2-7; the D gene is possibly TRBD2 (5 bases). Trimming took off 0 bases at V and 0 bases at J, with 7 bases between the two ends. The CDR3 has 14 residues. Germline V gene sequence: CDR1 SGHNT, CDR2 YYREEE (reference sequence). The DNA of the CDR3 is TGTGCCAGCAGCTTGGGGACTGACTCCTACGAGCAGTACTTC. Translated: CASSLGTDSYEQYF. Looking up the rest from reference TRBV5-4 and TRBJ2-7 gives the full variable domain: ETGVTQSPTHLIKTRGQQVTLRCSSQSGHNTVSWYQQALGQGPQFIFQYYREEENGRGNFPPRFSGLQFPNYSSELNVNALELDDSALYLCASSLGTDSYEQYFGPGTRLTVT.

This clone was seen only a few times. The chain is built from TRBV12-1 and TRBJ2-3; TRBD2 is the table's D call, not checked against the DNA. TRBV12-1 counts as a pseudogene. The CDR3 consists of 11 residues. CDR3 DNA: TGTGCCAGCAAGCCGTCAGATACGCAGTATTTT. Its protein is CASKPSDTQYF.

This chain connects TRBV5-1 to TRBJ2-7, with 9 bases that match TRBD1. From germline, CDR1 is SGHRS and CDR2 YFSETQ. The CDR3 covers 13 residues. The J segment lost 5 bases and the V segment lost 4 bases, leaving 4 bases of the junction unmatched. The CDR3 coding sequence is TGCGCCAGCAGCGTAACAGGGGGCCACGAGCAGTACTTC. This sequence encodes CASSVTGGHEQYF.

The gene calls are TRBV5-1 and TRBJ1-4, with D possibly TRBD1 on 5 matching bases. Between the trimmed V and J ends, which lost 2 bases and 8 bases, there was a span of 19 bases. The CDR3 spans 16 residues. From germline, CDR1 is SGHRS and CDR2 YFSETQ. The CDR3 loop reads CASSFGGTAEGEKLFF. CDR3 sequence (DNA): TGCGCCAGCAGCTTTGGGGGGACGGCCGAGGGGGAAAAACTGTTTTTT.

V is TRBV2 and J is TRBJ2-3, with 7 positions matching TRBD1. This CDR3 has 12 amino acids. CDR1 SNHLY and CDR2 FYNNEI come from the germline V gene. The V segment lost 6 bases and the J segment 11 bases; nucleotides outside the gene matches: 8. The CDR3 region has the DNA TGTGCCAGCAGGCTAGGACAGGTGGGGCAGTATTTT. Its protein is CASRLGQVGQYF.

In this sample, this clone turned up once. The rearrangement uses TRBV29-1 and TRBJ2-1; D might be TRBD2 (5 bases). The V end was cut by 5 bases, the J end by 2 bases, with 16 bases between. The CDR3 extends over 15 amino acids. Germline V gives CDR1 SQVTM, CDR2 ANQGSEA. DNA of the CDR3: TGCAGCGTTTTGGACTCCCTAGGTGCCTACAATGAGCAGTTCTTC. It encodes CSVLDSLGAYNEQFF.

This chain uses TRBV27 with TRBJ2-3; 10 nucleotides agree with TRBD2. Trimming at V came to 6 bases and at J to 6 bases, leaving 6 bases not matched to a gene. CDR3 length: 14 amino acids. Germline CDR1 MNHEY, CDR2 SMNVEV (reference sequence). CDR3 in amino acids: CASSPAGGIDTQYF. CDR3 coding DNA: TGTGCCAGCAGCCCAGCGGGAGGGATCGATACGCAGTATTTT.

CDR3 residues: CASSLDITDTQYF. CDR3 sequence (DNA): TGTGCCAGCAGCTTAGACATCACAGATACGCAGTATTTT. J is TRBJ2-3 and V is TRBV7-2; D remains unclear. V shed 1 base and J shed 2 bases, with 4 bases lying between them. The V gene's germline CDR1 is SGHTA and CDR2 FQGNSA. This CDR3 spans 13 amino acids.

The gene calls are TRBV7-9 and TRBJ1-5; TRBD1 agrees at 10 bases. This CDR3 region has 15 residues. Germline-derived CDR1 and CDR2 are SEHNR and FQNEAQ (reference sequence). The ends lost 4 bases at V and 2 bases at J; junction bases unmatched: 2. The CDR3 sequence is CASSYGTGGNQPQHF. The CDR3 DNA reads TGTGCCAGCAGCTACGGGACAGGGGGCAATCAGCCCCAGCATTTT.

The chain couples TRBV30 to TRBJ1-4, with a weak D call TRBD1 (6 bases). Germline V CDR1 and CDR2: GTSNPN, SVGIG (reference sequence). CDR3 length: 12 residues. Trimming took off 8 bases at V and 0 bases at J, with 7 bases between the two ends. The CDR3 is CAQGSTNEKLFF. CDR3 in DNA: TGTGCCCAGGGGTCAACTAATGAAAAACTGTTTTTT.

The table lists this clone with a few counts. This chain joins TRBV27 and TRBJ1-2, with 7 bases lining up with TRBD1. V shed 5 bases and J 8 bases; nucleotides not matched to a gene: 11. CDR1 and CDR2 (germline): MNHEY, SMNVEV (reference sequence). The CDR3 totals 14 residues. The CDR3 DNA sequence: TGTGCCAGCAGTACCGGCCAGGGGGTTGTAGGCTACACCTTC. It yields the protein CASSTGQGVVGYTF.

The CDR3 nucleotides are TGTGCCAGCAGTCTCCCAACAGGGGGCCTCAATCAGCCCCAGCATTTT. It is translated as CASSLPTGGLNQPQHF. The chain is built from TRBV28 and TRBJ1-5, with 9 positions matching TRBD1. The junction had 8 bases not matched to a gene; V was cut back by 5 bases and J by 3 bases. Germline V lookup: CDR1 MDHEN, CDR2 SYDVKM. The CDR3 runs to 16 residues.

CDR3: CASSPPGQGALYGYTF. The CDR3 DNA is TGTGCCAGCTCACCACCGGGACAGGGGGCTCTCTATGGCTACACCTTC. V gene TRBV18 combines with J gene TRBJ1-2; 12 nucleotides match TRBD1. The CDR3 has 16 residues. Germline V gene data show CDR1 as KGHSH and CDR2 as LQKENI. V lost 0 bases to trimming and J lost 4 bases; unmatched junction nucleotides: 3.

This chain connects TRBV5-1 to TRBJ1-6, with 8 bases matching TRBD1. The V gene end was trimmed by 4 bases and the J gene end by 9 bases; junction bases not matched to a gene: 3. The CDR3 has 13 amino acids. Germline CDR1 is SGHRS and CDR2 is YFSETQ. CDR3 bases: TGCGCCAGCAGCCGCGACAGGGGTTCACCCCTCCACTTT. Its translation: CASSRDRGSPLHF.

The V and J genes are TRBV14 and TRBJ1-4, with TRBD1 as a possible D gene (5 bases). Germline V gene sequence: CDR1 SGHDN, CDR2 FVKESK. Trimming shortened V by 5 bases and J by 1 base, and 17 bases separated the two germline ends. The CDR3 is 17 residues long. For the CDR3, the DNA is TGTGCCAGCAGCGAAAGATTTCGGGGGTTAACTAATGAAAAACTGTTTTTT. This encodes CASSERFRGLTNEKLFF.

J is TRBJ2-1 and V is TRBV20-1; D possibly corresponds to TRBD1 (5 bases). Germline V lookup: CDR1 DFQATT, CDR2 SNEGSKA (reference sequence). CDR3 length: 11 residues. Between the trimmed V and J ends, which lost 5 bases and 8 bases, there was a span of 10 bases. CDR3 sequence (DNA): TGCAGTGCTGTACAGGTCCATGAGCAGTTCTTC. The encoded protein is CSAVQVHEQFF.

CDR3 amino acids: CASSQGPTGPYEQYF. The CDR3 DNA is TGTGCCAGCAGCCAGGGGCCCACAGGGCCCTACGAGCAGTACTTC. The V gene is TRBV9, the J gene TRBJ2-7, with D maybe TRBD1 (6 bases). Trimming took 4 bases from V and 2 from J, leaving 16 bases between them. Germline CDR1 and CDR2: SGDLS and YYNGEE. The CDR3 is 15 amino acids.